Described below is a single TCR beta chain sequence and its context. This entry belongs to a study of shared clonotypes between healthy human individuals. In the original processing: ImmunoSEQ yielded junction-only sequences lacking quality scores, so filtering differed. Method: immunoSEQ multiplex PCR; TCRdb's copy keeps in-frame clones and lacks some. For V, J and clone size, that table is used; D and trimming come from the DNA. The sample lists roughly 1.4 million clones; approximately 98.5% were seen once. There are 16 residues in the CDR3. CDR1 is SQVTM and CDR2 is ANQGSEA in the germline V gene. V was pared by 1 base and J by 7 bases, with 6 bases of the junction left unmatched.

The chain recombines TRBV29-1 with TRBJ2-1; 14 bases fit TRBD2. The TCR sequence derives from a man between 25 and 39 years old in good health. The sample was naive CD4+ T cells sorted from blood. Subset defined: CD45RA+ positively selected. The chain's CDR3 is CSVEGGGLAGENEQFF. In nucleotides, the CDR3 is TGCAGCGTTGAAGGGGGGGGACTAGCGGGAGAAAATGAGCAGTTCTTC.